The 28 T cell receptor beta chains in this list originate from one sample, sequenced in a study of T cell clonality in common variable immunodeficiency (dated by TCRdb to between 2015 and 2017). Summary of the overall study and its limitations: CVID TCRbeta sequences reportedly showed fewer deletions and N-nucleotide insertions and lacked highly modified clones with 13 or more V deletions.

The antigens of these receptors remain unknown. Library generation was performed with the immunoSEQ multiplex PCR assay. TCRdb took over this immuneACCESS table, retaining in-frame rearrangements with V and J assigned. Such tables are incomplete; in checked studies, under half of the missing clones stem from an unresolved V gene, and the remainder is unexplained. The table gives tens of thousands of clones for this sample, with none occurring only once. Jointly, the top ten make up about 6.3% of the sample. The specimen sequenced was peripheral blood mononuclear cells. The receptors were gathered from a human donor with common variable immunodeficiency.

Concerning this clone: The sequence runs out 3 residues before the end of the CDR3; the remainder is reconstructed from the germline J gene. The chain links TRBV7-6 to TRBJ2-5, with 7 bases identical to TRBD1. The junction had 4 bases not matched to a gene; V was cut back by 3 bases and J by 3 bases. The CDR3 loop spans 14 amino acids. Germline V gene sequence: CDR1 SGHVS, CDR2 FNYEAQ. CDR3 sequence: CASSFETGEETQYF. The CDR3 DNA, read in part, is TGTGCCAGCAGCTTCGAAACAGGGGAAGAGACC. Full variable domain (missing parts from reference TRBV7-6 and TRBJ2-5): GAGVSQSPRYKVTKRGQDVALRCDPISGHVSLYWYRQALGQGPEFLTYFNYEAQQDKSGLPNDRFSAERPEGSISTLTIQRTEQRDSAMYRCASSFETGEETQYFGPGTRLLVL.

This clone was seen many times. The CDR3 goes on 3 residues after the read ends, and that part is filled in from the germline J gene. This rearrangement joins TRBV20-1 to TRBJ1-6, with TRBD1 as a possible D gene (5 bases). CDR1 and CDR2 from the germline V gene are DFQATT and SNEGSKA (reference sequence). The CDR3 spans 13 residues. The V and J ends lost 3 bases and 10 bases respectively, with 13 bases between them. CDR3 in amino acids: CSASPSGSSPLHF. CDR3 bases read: TGCAGTGCTAGTCCTTCAGGGAGCTCACCC.

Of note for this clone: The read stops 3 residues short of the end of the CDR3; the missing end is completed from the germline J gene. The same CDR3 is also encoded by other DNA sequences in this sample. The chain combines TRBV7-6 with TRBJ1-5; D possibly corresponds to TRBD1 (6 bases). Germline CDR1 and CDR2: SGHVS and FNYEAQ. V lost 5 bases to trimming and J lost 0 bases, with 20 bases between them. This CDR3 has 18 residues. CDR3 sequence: CASSDFDGGTHSNQPQHF. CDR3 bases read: TGTGCCAGCAGCGATTTCGACGGGGGGACACATAGCAATCAGCCC.

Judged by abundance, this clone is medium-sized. This chain's CDR3 is CASSLGGSNQPQHF. The DNA read from the CDR3 is TGTGCCAGCAGTTTGGGGGGATCGAATCAGCCC. The chain recombines TRBV12-3 or TRBV12-4 with TRBJ1-5; a possible D gene is TRBD1 (5 bases). The read comes to an end 3 residues before the CDR3 does, leaving the germline J gene to fill in the end. Trimming took 3 bases from V and 4 from J, leaving 10 bases between them. The CDR3 sequence is 14 residues long.

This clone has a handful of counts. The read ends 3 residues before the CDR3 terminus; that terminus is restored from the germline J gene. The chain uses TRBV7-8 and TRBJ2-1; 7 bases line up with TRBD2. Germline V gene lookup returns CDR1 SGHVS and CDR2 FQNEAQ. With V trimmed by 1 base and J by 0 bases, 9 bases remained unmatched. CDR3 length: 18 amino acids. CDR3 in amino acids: CASSLVESSGSSYNEQFF. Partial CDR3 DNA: TGTGCCAGCAGCTTAGTGGAGTCTAGCGGTAGCTCCTACAATGAG. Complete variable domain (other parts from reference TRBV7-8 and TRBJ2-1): GAGVSQSPRYKVAKRGQDVALRCDPISGHVSLFWYQQALGQGPEFLTYFQNEAQLDKSGLPSDRFFAERPEGSVSTLKIQRTQQEDSAVYLCASSLVESSGSSYNEQFFGPGTRLTVL.

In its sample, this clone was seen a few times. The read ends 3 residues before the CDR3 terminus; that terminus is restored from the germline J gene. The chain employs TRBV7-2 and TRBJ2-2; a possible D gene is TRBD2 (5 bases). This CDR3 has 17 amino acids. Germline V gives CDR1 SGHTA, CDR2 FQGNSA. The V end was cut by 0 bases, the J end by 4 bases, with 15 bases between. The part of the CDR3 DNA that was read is TGTGCCAGCAGCTTAGCGCGGAGGAGCCGGTTCACCGGGGAG. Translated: CASSLARRSRFTGE. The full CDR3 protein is CASSLARRSRFTGELFF.

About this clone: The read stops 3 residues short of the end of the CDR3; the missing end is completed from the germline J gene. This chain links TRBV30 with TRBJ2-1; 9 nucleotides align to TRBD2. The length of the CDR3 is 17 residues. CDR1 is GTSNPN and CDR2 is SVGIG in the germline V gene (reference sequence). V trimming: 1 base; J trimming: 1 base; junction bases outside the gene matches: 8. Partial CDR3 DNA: TGTGCCTGGAGTGGATGGGGAAGCGGGGGGTCCTACAATGAG. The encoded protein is CAWSGWGSGGSYNE. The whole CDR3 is CAWSGWGSGGSYNEQFF.

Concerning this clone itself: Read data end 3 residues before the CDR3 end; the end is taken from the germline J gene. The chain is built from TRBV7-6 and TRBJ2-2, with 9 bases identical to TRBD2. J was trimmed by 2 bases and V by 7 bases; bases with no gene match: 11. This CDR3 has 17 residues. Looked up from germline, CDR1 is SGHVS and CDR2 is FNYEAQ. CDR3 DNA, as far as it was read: TGTGCCAGCACCACGGGGGGCGGGGGGGCCAACACCGGGGAG. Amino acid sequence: CASTTGGGGANTGE. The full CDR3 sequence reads CASTTGGGGANTGELFF.

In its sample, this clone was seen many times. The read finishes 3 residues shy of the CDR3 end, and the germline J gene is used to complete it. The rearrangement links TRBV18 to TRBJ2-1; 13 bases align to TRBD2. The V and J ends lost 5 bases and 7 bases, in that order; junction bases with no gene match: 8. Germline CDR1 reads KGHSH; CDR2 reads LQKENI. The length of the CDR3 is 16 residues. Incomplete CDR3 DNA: TGTGCCAGCTCATCACTAGCGGGAGGGCCTCGGAATGAG. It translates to CASSSLAGGPRNE. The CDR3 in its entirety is CASSSLAGGPRNEQFF.

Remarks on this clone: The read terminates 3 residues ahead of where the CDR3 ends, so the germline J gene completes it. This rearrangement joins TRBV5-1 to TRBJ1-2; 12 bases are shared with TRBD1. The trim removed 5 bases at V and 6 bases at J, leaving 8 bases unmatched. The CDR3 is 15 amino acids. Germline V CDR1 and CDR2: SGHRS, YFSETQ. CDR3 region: CASSPAGQGADGYTF. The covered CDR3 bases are TGCGCCAGCAGTCCCGCGGGACAGGGGGCTGATGGC. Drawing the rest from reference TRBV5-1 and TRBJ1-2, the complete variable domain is KAGVTQTPRYLIKTRGQQVTLSCSPISGHRSVSWYQQTPGQGLQFLFEYFSETQRNKGNFPGRFSGRQFSNSRSEMNVSTLELGDSALYLCASSPAGQGADGYTFGSGTRLTVV.

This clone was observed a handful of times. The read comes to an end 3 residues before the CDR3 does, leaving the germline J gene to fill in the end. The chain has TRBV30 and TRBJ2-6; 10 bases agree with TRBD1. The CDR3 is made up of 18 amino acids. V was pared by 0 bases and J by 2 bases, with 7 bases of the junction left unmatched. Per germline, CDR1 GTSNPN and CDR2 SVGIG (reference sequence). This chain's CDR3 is CAWSVRWDRGTGANVLTF. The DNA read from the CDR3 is TGTGCCTGGAGTGTACGATGGGACAGGGGAACTGGGGCCAACGTC.

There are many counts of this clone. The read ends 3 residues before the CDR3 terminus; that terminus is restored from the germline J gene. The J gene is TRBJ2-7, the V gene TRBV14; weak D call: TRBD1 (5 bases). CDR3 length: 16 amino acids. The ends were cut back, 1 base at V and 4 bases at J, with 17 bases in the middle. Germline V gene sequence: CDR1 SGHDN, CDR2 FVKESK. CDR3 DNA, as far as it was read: TGTGCCAGCAGCCAAGGACCTCTCCAGGGTGGTTACGAG. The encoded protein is CASSQGPLQGGYE. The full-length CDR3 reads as CASSQGPLQGGYEQYF.

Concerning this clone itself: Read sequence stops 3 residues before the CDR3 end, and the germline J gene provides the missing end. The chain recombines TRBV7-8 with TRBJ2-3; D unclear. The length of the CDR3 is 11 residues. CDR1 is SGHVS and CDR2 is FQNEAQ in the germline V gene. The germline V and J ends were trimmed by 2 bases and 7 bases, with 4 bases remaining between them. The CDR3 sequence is CASSLIYTQYF. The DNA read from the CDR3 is TGTGCCAGCAGCTTAATATATACG.

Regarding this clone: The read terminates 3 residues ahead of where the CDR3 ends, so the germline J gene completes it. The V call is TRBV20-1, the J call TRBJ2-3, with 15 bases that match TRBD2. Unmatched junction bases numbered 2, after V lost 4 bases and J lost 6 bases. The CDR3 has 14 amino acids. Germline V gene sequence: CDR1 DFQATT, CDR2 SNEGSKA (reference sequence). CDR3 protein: CSATGTSGGDTQYF. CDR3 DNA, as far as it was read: TGCAGTGCTACCGGGACTAGCGGGGGGGATACG.

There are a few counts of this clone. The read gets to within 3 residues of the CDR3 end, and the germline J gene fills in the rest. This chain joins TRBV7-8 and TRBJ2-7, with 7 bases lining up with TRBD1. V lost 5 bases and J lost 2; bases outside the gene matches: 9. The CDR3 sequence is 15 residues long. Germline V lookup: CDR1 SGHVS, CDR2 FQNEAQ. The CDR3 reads CASSPRDSPTYEQYF. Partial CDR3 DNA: TGTGCCAGCAGCCCCCGGGACAGCCCAACCTACGAG.

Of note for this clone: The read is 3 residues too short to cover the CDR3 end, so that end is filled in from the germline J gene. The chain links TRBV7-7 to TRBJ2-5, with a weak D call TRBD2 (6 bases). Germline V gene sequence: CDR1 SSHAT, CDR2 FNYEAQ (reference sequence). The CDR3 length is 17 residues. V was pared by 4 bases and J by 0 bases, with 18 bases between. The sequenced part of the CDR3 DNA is TGTGCCAGCAGCTCCCCCGGGACTCAGTTCCACCAAGAGACC. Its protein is CASSSPGTQFHQET. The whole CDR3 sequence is CASSSPGTQFHQETQYF.

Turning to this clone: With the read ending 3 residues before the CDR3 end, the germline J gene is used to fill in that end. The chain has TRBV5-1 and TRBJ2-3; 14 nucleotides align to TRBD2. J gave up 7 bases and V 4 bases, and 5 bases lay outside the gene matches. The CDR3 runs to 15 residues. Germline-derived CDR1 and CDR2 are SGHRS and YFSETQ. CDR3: CASSPGLAGGYTQYF. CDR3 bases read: TGCGCCAGCAGCCCAGGACTAGCGGGGGGTTATACG. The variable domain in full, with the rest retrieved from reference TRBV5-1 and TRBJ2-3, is KAGVTQTPRYLIKTRGQQVTLSCSPISGHRSVSWYQQTPGQGLQFLFEYFSETQRNKGNFPGRFSGRQFSNSRSEMNVSTLELGDSALYLCASSPGLAGGYTQYFGPGTRLTVL.

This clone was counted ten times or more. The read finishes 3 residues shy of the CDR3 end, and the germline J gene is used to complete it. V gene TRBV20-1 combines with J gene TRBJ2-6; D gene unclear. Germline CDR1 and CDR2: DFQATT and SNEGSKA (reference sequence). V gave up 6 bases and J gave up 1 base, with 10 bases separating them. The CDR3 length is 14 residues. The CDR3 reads CSAVPDSGANVLTF. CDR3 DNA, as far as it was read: TGCAGTGCCGTACCAGATTCTGGGGCCAACGTC.

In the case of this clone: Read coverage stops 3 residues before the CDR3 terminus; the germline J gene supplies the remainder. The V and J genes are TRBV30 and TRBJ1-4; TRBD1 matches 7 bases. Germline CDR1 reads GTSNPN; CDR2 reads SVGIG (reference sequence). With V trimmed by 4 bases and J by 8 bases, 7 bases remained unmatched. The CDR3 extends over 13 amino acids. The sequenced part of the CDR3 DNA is TGTGCCTGGAAACAGGGGAGGTTGGAAAAA. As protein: CAWKQGRLEK. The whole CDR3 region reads CAWKQGRLEKLFF.

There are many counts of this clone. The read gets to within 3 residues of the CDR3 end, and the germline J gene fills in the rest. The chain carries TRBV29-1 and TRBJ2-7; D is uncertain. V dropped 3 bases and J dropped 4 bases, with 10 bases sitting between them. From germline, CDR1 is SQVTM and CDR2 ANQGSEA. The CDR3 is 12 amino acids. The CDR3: CSVEVTGYEQYF. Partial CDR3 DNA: TGCAGCGTTGAGGTCACGGGTTACGAG.

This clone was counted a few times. CDR3 in amino acids: CASSPRVDQPQHF. The DNA read from the CDR3 is TGTGCCAGCAGCCCGCGGGTAGATCAGCCC. The gene calls are TRBV7-6 and TRBJ1-5; D is undetermined. The DNA ends 3 residues before the CDR3 does, and the rest of the CDR3 is filled in from the germline J gene. CDR1 SGHVS and CDR2 FNYEAQ come from the germline V gene. V was cut by 5 bases and J by 5 bases, with 10 bases left in between. The CDR3 contains 13 residues.

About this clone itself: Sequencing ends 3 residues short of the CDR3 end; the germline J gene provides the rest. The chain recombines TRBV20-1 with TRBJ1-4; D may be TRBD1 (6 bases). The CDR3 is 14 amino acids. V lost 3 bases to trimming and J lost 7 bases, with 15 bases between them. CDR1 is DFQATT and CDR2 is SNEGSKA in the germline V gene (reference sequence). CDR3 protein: CSARRAGVLEKLFF. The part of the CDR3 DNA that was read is TGCAGTGCTAGGAGGGCAGGGGTGCTTGAAAAA.

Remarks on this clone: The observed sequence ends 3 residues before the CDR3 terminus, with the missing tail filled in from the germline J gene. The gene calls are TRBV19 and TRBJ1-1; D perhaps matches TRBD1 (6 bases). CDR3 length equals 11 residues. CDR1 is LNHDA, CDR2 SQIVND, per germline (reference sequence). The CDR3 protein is CASIPDSRAFF. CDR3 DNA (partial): TGTGCCAGTATCCCGGACAGTAGG.

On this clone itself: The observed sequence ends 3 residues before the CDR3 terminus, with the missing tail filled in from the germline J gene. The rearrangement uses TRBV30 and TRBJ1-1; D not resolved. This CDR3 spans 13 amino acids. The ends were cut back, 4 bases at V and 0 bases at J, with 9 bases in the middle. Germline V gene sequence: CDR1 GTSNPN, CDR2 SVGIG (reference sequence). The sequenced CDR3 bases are TGTGCCTGGACCGTCTCAGTGAACACTGAA. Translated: CAWTVSVNTE. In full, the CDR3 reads CAWTVSVNTEAFF.

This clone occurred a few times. The part of the CDR3 DNA that was read is TGTGCCTGGAGTGTACTATTCCGGACAGGGGGCGGAGAGACC. Protein sequence: CAWSVLFRTGGGET. The full CDR3 reads CAWSVLFRTGGGETQYF. The V call is TRBV30, the J call TRBJ2-5, with TRBD1 matching 11 bases. The observed sequence ends 3 residues before the CDR3 terminus, with the missing tail filled in from the germline J gene. CDR3 length: 17 residues. Germline CDR1 is GTSNPN and CDR2 is SVGIG (reference sequence). The J segment lost 4 bases and the V segment lost 0 bases, leaving 10 bases of the junction unmatched.

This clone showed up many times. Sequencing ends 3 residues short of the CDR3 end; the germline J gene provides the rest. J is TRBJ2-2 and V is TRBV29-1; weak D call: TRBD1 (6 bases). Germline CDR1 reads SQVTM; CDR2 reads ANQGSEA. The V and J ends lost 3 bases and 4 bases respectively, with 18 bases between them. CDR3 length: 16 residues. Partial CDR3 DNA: TGCAGCGTTGAGCGCCACGGACAGTTCGGCACCGGGGAG. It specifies CSVERHGQFGTGE. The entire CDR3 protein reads CSVERHGQFGTGELFF.

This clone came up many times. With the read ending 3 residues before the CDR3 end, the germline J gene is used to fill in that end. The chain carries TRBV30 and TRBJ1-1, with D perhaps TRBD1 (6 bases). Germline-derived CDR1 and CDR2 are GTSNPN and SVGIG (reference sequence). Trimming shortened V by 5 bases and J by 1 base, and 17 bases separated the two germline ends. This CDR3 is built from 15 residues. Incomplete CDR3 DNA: TGTGCCTGGGGAAAGACCTGGGACAAGAACACTGAA. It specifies CAWGKTWDKNTE. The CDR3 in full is CAWGKTWDKNTEAFF.

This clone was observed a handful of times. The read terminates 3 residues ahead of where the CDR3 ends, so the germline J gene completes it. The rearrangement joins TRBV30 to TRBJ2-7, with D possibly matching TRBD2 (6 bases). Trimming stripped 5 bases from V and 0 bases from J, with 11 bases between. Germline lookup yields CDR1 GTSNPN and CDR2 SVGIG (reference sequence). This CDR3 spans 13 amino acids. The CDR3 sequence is CAWGRGNSYEQYF. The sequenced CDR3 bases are TGTGCCTGGGGACGCGGGAACTCCTACGAG.